This section outlines one T cell receptor beta chain sequence together with its context. This clone showed up just once. The specificity of this receptor is unknown. Qualities for individual bases were not recorded, and no much larger clone is one base off. One collaborating source in Seattle enrolled patients during active infection and followed them longitudinally through the course of disease. The collaborating institutions used their own protocols to collect whole blood in K2EDTA tubes. For TCRbeta analysis, collaborator samples were shipped as frozen whole blood, as isolated PBMCs, or as DNA extracted from either sample type. The data were taken from a study of blood T cell repertoires in COVID-19 (TCRdb year 2020). In the study overall: The collaborator samples originated in the United States, Italy and Spain and spanned the acute and convalescent phases of COVID-19. The prospective study material was composed of cDNA or gDNA derived from T cells, B-cell-depleted T cells, or PBMCs. Subjects who had been exposed to COVID-19, were actively infected with it, or had recovered from it provided the deeply sampled blood TCRbeta repertoires that made up the dataset. The repertoires were released in a freely available public database intended as a resource for research on the immune response to SARS-CoV-2. Samples were obtained from the ongoing ImmuneRACE study (first 160 participants) and from some 1,300 subjects provided by 6 global collaborators. A de-identified subject ID, COVID-19 status, age in years and sex were almost always included in the sample metadata. Where available, HLA class I and class II types were taken from metadata supplied by the sample provider and were not determined by assay-based typing.

Germline trimming: 5 bases from V, 14 bases from J; junction bases outside gene matches: 12. From the cysteine through the phenylalanine, the CDR3 covers 13 amino acids. Only the CDR3 part of the read is kept: 39 bases, read in frame from the first base. Looking up the germline V gene (reference sequence) yields CDR1 GTSNPN and CDR2 SVGIG. The immunoSEQ Assay, a bias-controlled multiplex PCR, was used to amplify TCRbeta CDR3 regions from genomic DNA. Regarding the original processing steps: The number of nucleated cells in each sample was estimated by amplification of reference gene primers within the assay. Sequence reads were collapsed and filtered to measure the absolute abundance of every unique TCRbeta CDR3 rearrangement. For each sample, productive Simpson clonality was calculated as the square root of Simpson's diversity index across productive rearrangements. Sourced from immuneACCESS, this table was stored by TCRdb with only in-frame sequences that have V and J called. A share of the clones is absent; for the studies checked, an unresolved V gene accounts for under half, and the remainder has no known explanation. Clone size and V and J calls were adopted from that table, with D and trimming inferred from the DNA. This sample gives about 250,000 clones in total; 70% to 90% of them show up just once. The ten largest clones represent 0.87% of the sample.

Broad study findings and their caveats: Clinical and demographic metadata were provided uncurated, with the amount varying by source and participant.

Input material: peripheral blood. This clonotype was sampled from a human donor with COVID-19, enrolled during active disease. The donor label of this sample is uncertain. The sequence joins TRBV30 to TRBJ1-2; 12 central bases correspond to TRBD1. This receptor carries the CDR3 CAWGILGQGAETF. The DNA sequence follows: TGTGCCTGGGGGATCTTGGGACAGGGGGCTGAAACCTTC.